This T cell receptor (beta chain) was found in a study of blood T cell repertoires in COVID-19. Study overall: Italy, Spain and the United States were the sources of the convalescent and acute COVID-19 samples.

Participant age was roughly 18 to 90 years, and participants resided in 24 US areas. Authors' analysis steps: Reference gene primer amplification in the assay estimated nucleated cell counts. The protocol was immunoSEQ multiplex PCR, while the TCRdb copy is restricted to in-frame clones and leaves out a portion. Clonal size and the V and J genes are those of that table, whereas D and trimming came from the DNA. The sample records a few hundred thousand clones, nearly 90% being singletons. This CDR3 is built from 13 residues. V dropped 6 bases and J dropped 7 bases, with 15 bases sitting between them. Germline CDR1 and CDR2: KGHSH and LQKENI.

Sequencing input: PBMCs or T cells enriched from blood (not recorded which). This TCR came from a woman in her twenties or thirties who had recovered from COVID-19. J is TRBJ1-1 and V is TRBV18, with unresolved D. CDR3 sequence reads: CASSPQGRVEAFF. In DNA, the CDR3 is TGTGCCAGCTCCCCCCAAGGTCGGGTTGAAGCTTTCTTT.